This paragraph covers one T cell receptor (beta chain) sequence. The antigen remains undetermined. Regions amplified from RNA transcripts were the TCR beta CDR3 regions. TCR CDR3 underwent first-round RT-PCR with the HTBI primer set. TCRdb independently ran MiXCR on the multiplex PCR reads; one entry per CDR3 protein. The sample holds approximately 520,000 distinct CDR3 sequences, about 20% seen once. Patients aged 18 to 65 had newly diagnosed hyperthyroidism that had lasted under 2 months. The germline V gene encodes CDR1 SNHLY and CDR2 FYNNEI. V trimming: 3 bases; J trimming: 2 bases; junction bases outside the gene matches: 2. The CDR3 loop spans 14 amino acids. The data stem from a study of T cells in Graves' hyperthyroidism and ophthalmopathy. The study's findings and limits: Blood also showed most of the thyroid clonotypes that were expanded above 0.001.

The genes are TRBV2 and TRBJ2-7; 9 bases agree with TRBD1. Input material: blood. This TCR was recovered from a man aged 18 to 30 with Graves' hyperthyroidism. The DNA for the CDR3 is TGTGCCAGCAGTGACGGGACAGGGACCTACGAGCAGTACTTC. As protein: CASSDGTGTYEQYF.